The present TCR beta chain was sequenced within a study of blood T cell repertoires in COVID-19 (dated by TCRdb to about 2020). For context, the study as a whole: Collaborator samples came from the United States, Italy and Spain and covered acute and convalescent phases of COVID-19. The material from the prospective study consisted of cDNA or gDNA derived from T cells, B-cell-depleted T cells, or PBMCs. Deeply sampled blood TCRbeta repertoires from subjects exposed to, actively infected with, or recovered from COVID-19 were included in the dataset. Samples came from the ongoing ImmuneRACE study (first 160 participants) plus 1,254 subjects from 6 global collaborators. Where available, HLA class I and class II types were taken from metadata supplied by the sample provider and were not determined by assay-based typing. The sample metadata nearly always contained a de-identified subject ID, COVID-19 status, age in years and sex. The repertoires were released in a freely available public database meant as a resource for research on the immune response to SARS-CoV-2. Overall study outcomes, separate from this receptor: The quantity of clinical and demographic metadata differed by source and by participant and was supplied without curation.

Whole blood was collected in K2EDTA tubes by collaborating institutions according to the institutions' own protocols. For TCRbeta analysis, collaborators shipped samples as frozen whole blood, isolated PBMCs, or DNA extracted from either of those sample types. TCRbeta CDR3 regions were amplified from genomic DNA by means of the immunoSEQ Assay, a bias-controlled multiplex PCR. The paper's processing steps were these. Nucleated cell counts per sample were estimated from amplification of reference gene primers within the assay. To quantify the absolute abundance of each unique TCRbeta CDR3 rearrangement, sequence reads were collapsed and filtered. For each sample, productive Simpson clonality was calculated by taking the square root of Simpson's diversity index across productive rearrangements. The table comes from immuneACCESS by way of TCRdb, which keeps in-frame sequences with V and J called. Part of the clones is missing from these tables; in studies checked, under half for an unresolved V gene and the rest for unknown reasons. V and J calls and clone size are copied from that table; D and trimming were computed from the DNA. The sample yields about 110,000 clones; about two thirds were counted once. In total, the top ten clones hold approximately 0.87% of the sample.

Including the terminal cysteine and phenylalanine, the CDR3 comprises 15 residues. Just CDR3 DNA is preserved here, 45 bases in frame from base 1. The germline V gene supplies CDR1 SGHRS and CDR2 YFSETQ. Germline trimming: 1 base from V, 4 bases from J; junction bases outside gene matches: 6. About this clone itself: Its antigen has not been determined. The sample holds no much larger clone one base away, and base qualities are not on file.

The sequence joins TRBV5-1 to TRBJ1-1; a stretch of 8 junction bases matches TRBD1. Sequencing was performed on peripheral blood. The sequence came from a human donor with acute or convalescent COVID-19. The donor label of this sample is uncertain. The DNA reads TGCGCCAGCAGCTTGAGGACAGGGAGGGGCACTGAAGCTTTCTTT. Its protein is CASSLRTGRGTEAFF.